This entry lists 29 T cell receptor beta chains sequenced from one sample in a study of blood T cell repertoires in COVID-19. TCRdb keeps only in-frame clones here, not all; method: immunoSEQ multiplex PCR. The repertoire includes some 150,000 clones, 65% to 90% of them detected once, and less than 3.5% sits in the top ten. Sequencing was performed on peripheral blood. The receptors derive from a man between 65 and 79 years old with acute or convalescent COVID-19.

The V gene is TRBV28, the J gene TRBJ1-5; no definite D call. Trimming shortened V by 3 bases and J by 3 bases, and 12 bases separated the two germline ends. CDR3 length equals 15 residues. The germline gives CDR1 MDHEN, CDR2 SYDVKM. The CDR3 sequence: CASSLSGSINQPQHF. CDR3 coding DNA: TGTGCCAGCAGTTTGAGTGGTAGTATCAATCAGCCCCAGCATTTT.

The rearrangement links TRBV5-1 to TRBJ1-2; D possibly corresponds to TRBD1 (5 bases). The germline gives CDR1 SGHRS, CDR2 YFSETQ. This CDR3 region has 14 residues. Trimming removed 4 bases from V and 0 bases from J, with 10 bases in between. CDR3 sequence reads: CASSPTTANYGYTF. CDR3 coding DNA: TGCGCCAGCAGCCCGACGACAGCTAACTATGGCTACACCTTC.

This clone came up a few times. V and J are TRBV5-8 and TRBJ1-1; maybe TRBD1 (6 bases). Germline CDR1 and CDR2: SGHTS and YDEGEE. The CDR3 has 14 residues. Between the trimmed V and J ends, which lost 4 bases and 2 bases, there was a span of 12 bases. CDR3 protein: CASSTRTANTEAFF. The CDR3 DNA is TGTGCCAGCAGCACACGGACAGCTAACACTGAAGCTTTCTTT.

The chain recombines TRBV6-2 or TRBV6-3 with TRBJ2-1, with TRBD2 matching over 9 bases. V trimming: 6 bases; J trimming: 6 bases; junction bases outside the gene matches: 15. Per the germline V gene, CDR1 is MNHEY and CDR2 is SVGEGT. CDR3 length: 17 residues. The CDR3 nucleotides read TGTGCCAGCAGCGATCCCCGGATTAGCGGGAGCGTCAATGAGCAGTTCTTC. Translating gives CASSDPRISGSVNEQFF.

The chain links TRBV27 to TRBJ2-1; D may be TRBD2 (6 bases). V was shortened by 4 bases and J by 5 bases, with 21 bases between the two germline ends. The CDR3 sequence is 17 residues long. The germline V gene has CDR1 MNHEY and CDR2 SMNVEV (reference sequence). The CDR3 sequence: CASSSARMGGLDNEQFF. For the CDR3, the DNA is TGTGCCAGCAGTTCCGCTAGAATGGGGGGTTTGGACAATGAGCAGTTCTTC.

This chain joins TRBV5-4 and TRBJ1-3, with D possibly TRBD1 on 5 matching bases. The V end was cut by 4 bases, the J end by 0 bases, with 14 bases between. CDR3 length: 16 residues. Germline values: CDR1 SGHNT, CDR2 YYREEE (reference sequence). The CDR3 region has the DNA TGTGCCAGCAGCCCTCGGGGGGGGTTCTCTGGAAACACCATATATTTT. As protein: CASSPRGGFSGNTIYF.

This clone has a handful of counts. The V gene is TRBV13, the J gene TRBJ1-5; 8 bases are a match to TRBD1. CDR3 length: 18 amino acids. Germline CDR1 reads PRHDT; CDR2 reads FYEKMQ (reference sequence). Trimming took 5 bases from V and 1 from J; bases not matched to a gene: 13. CDR3 bases: TGTGCCAGCAGCCAAACGGTACAGGGGGGTGGAAGCAATCAGCCCCAGCATTTT. Its protein product is CASSQTVQGGGSNQPQHF. The full variable domain, completed using reference TRBV13 and TRBJ1-5, is AAGVIQSPRHLIKEKRETATLKCYPIPRHDTVYWYQQGPGQDPQFLISFYEKMQSDKGSIPDRFSAQQFSDYHSELNMSSLELGDSALYFCASSQTVQGGGSNQPQHFGDGTRLSIL.

The chain has TRBV5-4 and TRBJ2-7; 13 positions agree with TRBD2. This CDR3 comprises 17 residues. V was pared by 4 bases and J by 6 bases, with 13 bases of the junction left unmatched. Germline loops: CDR1 SGHNT, CDR2 YYREEE (reference sequence). CDR3 coding DNA: TGTGCCAGCAGCACAGGACCGGGACTAGCGGGAAGGGGCGAGCAGTACTTC. As protein: CASSTGPGLAGRGEQYF.

This chain links TRBV7-2 with TRBJ1-5, with D unresolved. Germline lookup yields CDR1 SGHTA and CDR2 FQGNSA. Trimming stripped 5 bases from V and 8 bases from J, with 13 bases between. The CDR3 is 13 residues long. This chain's CDR3 is CASSTLTGKPQHF. The CDR3 DNA reads as TGTGCCAGCAGCACTCTGACCGGGAAGCCCCAGCATTTT.

The chain combines TRBV5-1 with TRBJ2-1, with TRBD1 matching over 9 bases. V shed 1 base, J shed 8 bases, and the junction held 10 bases outside the gene matches. The germline V gene encodes CDR1 SGHRS and CDR2 YFSETQ. CDR3 length: 16 amino acids. DNA of the CDR3: TGCGCCAGCAGCTTGTCCGGGACAGGGCCCGTCGATGAGCAGTTCTTC. Protein: CASSLSGTGPVDEQFF. Full variable domain (missing parts from reference TRBV5-1 and TRBJ2-1): KAGVTQTPRYLIKTRGQQVTLSCSPISGHRSVSWYQQTPGQGLQFLFEYFSETQRNKGNFPGRFSGRQFSNSRSEMNVSTLELGDSALYLCASSLSGTGPVDEQFFGPGTRLTVL.

The V and J genes are TRBV14 and TRBJ2-7; 9 bases match TRBD2. The J segment lost 1 base and the V segment lost 0 bases, leaving 10 bases of the junction unmatched. This CDR3 spans 18 amino acids. Germline CDR1 is SGHDN and CDR2 is FVKESK. The CDR3 region has the DNA TGTGCCAGCAGCCAAGATTCGGCGGGAGGGCCTAGTTCCTACGAGCAGTACTTC. It encodes CASSQDSAGGPSSYEQYF.

The chain uses TRBV6-1 and TRBJ2-7; no reliable D call. The V end lost 0 bases, the J end lost 6 bases, and 12 bases lay between the germline ends. Germline values: CDR1 MNHNS, CDR2 SASEGT. The CDR3 covers 14 residues. The CDR3 DNA sequence: TGTGCCAGCAGTGAAGCCTTGTACATCTCCGAGCAGTACTTC. Translated, it gives CASSEALYISEQYF.

The CDR3 DNA sequence: TGTGCCACGAGGGGGACAGAGAACACTGAAGCTTTCTTT. It encodes CATRGTENTEAFF. V and J are TRBV24-1 and TRBJ1-1, with 7 nucleotides matching TRBD1. V was clipped by 10 bases and J by 1 base; unmatched bases: 5. The CDR3 has 13 amino acids. Germline assignment: CDR1 KGHDR and CDR2 SFDVKD.

The chain uses TRBV5-1 and TRBJ2-7; weak D call: TRBD1 (6 bases). Germline V gene lookup returns CDR1 SGHRS and CDR2 YFSETQ. Between the trimmed V and J ends, which lost 0 bases and 4 bases, there was a span of 11 bases. CDR3 length: 14 residues. The CDR3 sequence is CASSLADSVYEQYF. In nucleotides, the CDR3 is TGCGCCAGCAGCTTGGCGGACAGTGTTTACGAGCAGTACTTC.

This sequence joins TRBV3-1 (or the pseudogene TRBV3-2) and TRBJ1-3; a possible D gene is TRBD1 (6 bases). Germline assignment: CDR1 LGHDT and CDR2 YNNKEL (reference sequence). Trimming left V 2 bases short and J 0 bases short, with 11 bases between. The CDR3 has 16 amino acids. Here the CDR3 reads CASSQRQASSGNTIYF. The CDR3 nucleotides read TGTGCCAGCAGCCAAAGACAGGCGAGCTCTGGAAACACCATATATTTT.

The chain couples TRBV19 to TRBJ1-2, with D uncertain. Between the trimmed V and J ends, which lost 3 bases and 5 bases, there was a span of 4 bases. The CDR3 totals 11 residues. The germline gives CDR1 LNHDA, CDR2 SQIVND (reference sequence). The CDR3 is CASSIRYGYTF. In DNA form, the CDR3 reads TGTGCCAGTAGTATCCGTTATGGCTACACCTTC.

The chain recombines TRBV9 with TRBJ2-7, with 15 bases fitting TRBD2. The CDR3 runs 15 residues. Germline CDR1 is SGDLS and CDR2 is YYNGEE. Unmatched junction bases numbered 1, after V lost 0 bases and J lost 6 bases. For the CDR3, the DNA is TGTGCCAGCAGCGTAGGGGGACTAGCGGGAGGCGAGCAGTACTTC. Translation: CASSVGGLAGGEQYF.

This chain uses TRBV27 with TRBJ2-4; 7 bases are a match to TRBD1. CDR1 and CDR2 (germline): MNHEY, SMNVEV (reference sequence). The CDR3 spans 13 residues. V was pared by 8 bases and J by 5 bases, with 6 bases of the junction left unmatched. The CDR3 protein is CASGDRVQNIQYF. CDR3 coding DNA: TGTGCCAGCGGCGACAGGGTCCAAAACATTCAGTACTTC.

This chain uses TRBV7-3 with TRBJ2-1; D might be TRBD2 (5 bases). Germline V gene data show CDR1 as SGHTA and CDR2 as FQGTGA. CDR3 length: 12 residues. V was clipped by 4 bases and J by 10 bases, with 11 bases between them. Here the CDR3 DNA reads TGTGCCAGCAGCTCTAGTGGAGGAGAGCAGTTCTTC. Residues: CASSSSGGEQFF.

This clone has only a few counts. V usage is TRBV5-6 and J usage is TRBJ1-6, with 7 nucleotides matching TRBD1. Trimming at V came to 1 base and at J to 9 bases, leaving 4 bases not matched to a gene. The CDR3 runs 14 residues. The V gene's germline CDR1 is SGHDT and CDR2 YYEEEE. This CDR3 reads CASSLWNRGSPLHF. The CDR3 DNA reads as TGTGCCAGCAGCTTGTGGAACAGGGGTTCACCCCTCCACTTT.

The genes are TRBV5-1 and TRBJ2-1; perhaps TRBD2 as D (6 bases). The V and J ends lost 4 bases and 4 bases respectively, with 15 bases between them. The CDR3 length is 15 residues. CDR1 and CDR2 from the germline V gene are SGHRS and YFSETQ. CDR3 bases: TGCGCCAGCAGCCTATTACCGGGACTTTACAATGAGCAGTTCTTC. Translated: CASSLLPGLYNEQFF.

The chain is built from TRBV2 and TRBJ2-3; the match to TRBD2 covers 14 bases. Per the germline V gene, CDR1 is SNHLY and CDR2 is FYNNEI. J was trimmed by 4 bases and V by 3 bases; bases with no gene match: 6. The CDR3 runs to 17 residues. CDR3 region: CASSETSGRAMADTQYF. The CDR3 DNA reads TGTGCCAGCAGTGAGACTAGCGGGAGGGCCATGGCAGATACGCAGTATTTT.

The chain carries TRBV30 and TRBJ2-5; perhaps TRBD2 as D (5 bases). Germline CDR1 reads GTSNPN; CDR2 reads SVGIG (reference sequence). V lost 3 bases and J lost 1, with 6 bases in between. This CDR3 has 12 residues. The CDR3 loop is CAWSSGQETQYF. DNA of the CDR3: TGTGCCTGGAGCAGCGGCCAAGAGACCCAGTACTTC.

The chain has TRBV19 and TRBJ1-5; D gene unclear. Trimming cost V 2 bases and J 6 bases, with 8 bases left between them. The germline V gene has CDR1 LNHDA and CDR2 SQIVND (reference sequence). This CDR3 is built from 13 residues. This chain's CDR3 is CASSIQVGQPQHF. In DNA, the CDR3 is TGTGCCAGTAGTATACAGGTTGGTCAGCCCCAGCATTTT.

This clone appeared a few times. This chain uses TRBV6-2 or TRBV6-3 with TRBJ1-5; tentative D call: TRBD1 (5 bases). Germline CDR1 reads MNHEY; CDR2 reads SVGEGT. Trimming stripped 5 bases from V and 0 bases from J, with 11 bases between. The CDR3 consists of 15 residues. The CDR3 reads CASSPQGISNQPQHF. DNA for the CDR3: TGTGCCAGCAGTCCCCAGGGAATTAGCAATCAGCCCCAGCATTTT.

As regards this clone: One junction end disagrees with the germline gene, perhaps due to a read error. V and J are TRBV28 and TRBJ1-5, with D maybe TRBD1 (5 bases). Germline CDR1 and CDR2: MDHEN and SYDVKM. The CDR3 length is 14 residues. CDR3 protein: CASSFQGESQRQHF. Written as DNA, the CDR3 is TGTGCCAGCAGTTTTCAGGGCGAAAGTCAGCGCCAGCATTTT.

J is TRBJ2-1 and V is TRBV5-1; possible D gene TRBD1, 5 bases. Germline V gene data show CDR1 as SGHRS and CDR2 as YFSETQ. Trimming pared 4 bases from V and 4 bases from J, leaving 9 bases between. The CDR3 runs to 13 residues. In DNA, the CDR3 is TGCGCCAGCAGCACGGACATTTACAATGAGCAGTTCTTC. Its translation is CASSTDIYNEQFF.

This chain joins TRBV20-1 and TRBJ2-1; 9 bases are shared with TRBD2. This CDR3 region has 15 residues. The V gene end was trimmed by 3 bases and the J gene end by 5 bases; junction bases not matched to a gene: 8. CDR1 DFQATT and CDR2 SNEGSKA come from the germline V gene (reference sequence). In nucleotides, the CDR3 is TGCAGTGCTAGTTTGACTAGCGGCTTCGACAATGAGCAGTTCTTC. It codes for CSASLTSGFDNEQFF.

The chain combines TRBV19 with TRBJ2-2; the D is unclear. V was trimmed by 3 bases and J by 4 bases, leaving 9 bases between them. The CDR3 has 14 residues. In germline, CDR1 is LNHDA, CDR2 SQIVND (reference sequence). Here the CDR3 reads CASSIGQVTGELFF. CDR3 bases: TGTGCCAGTAGTATTGGGCAAGTCACCGGGGAGCTGTTTTTT.